This T cell receptor (beta chain) was recorded in a study of blood T cell repertoires in COVID-19. Libraries were prepared by immunoSEQ multiplex PCR; TCRdb keeps only in-frame clonotypes and omits some of them. This table holds 81,000 or so clones, more than 80% found once. Trimming shortened V by 3 bases and J by 6 bases, and 11 bases separated the two germline ends. The length of the CDR3 is 14 residues. CDR1 KGHDR and CDR2 SFDVKD come from the germline V gene. This sequence joins TRBV24-1 and TRBJ1-5; D might be TRBD1 (5 bases). This clonotype was sampled from a human donor in a cohort sampled during active COVID-19. Material for sequencing was peripheral blood. The CDR3 nucleotides read TGTGCCACCAGTGATGGGGGGGAAGGTCAGCCCCAGCATTTT. This gives the protein CATSDGGEGQPQHF.